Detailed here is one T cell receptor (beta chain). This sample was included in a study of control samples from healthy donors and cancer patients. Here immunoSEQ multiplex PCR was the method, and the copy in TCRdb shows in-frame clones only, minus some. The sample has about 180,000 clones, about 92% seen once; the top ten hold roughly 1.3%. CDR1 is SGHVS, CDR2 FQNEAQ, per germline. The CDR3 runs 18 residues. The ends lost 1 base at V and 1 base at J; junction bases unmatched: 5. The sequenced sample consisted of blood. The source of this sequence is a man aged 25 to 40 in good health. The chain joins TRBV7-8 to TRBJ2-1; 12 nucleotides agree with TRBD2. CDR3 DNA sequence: TGTGCCAGCAGCTTAGAATCTAGCGGGGGGGATTCCTACAATGAGCAGTTCTTC. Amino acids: CASSLESSGGDSYNEQFF.